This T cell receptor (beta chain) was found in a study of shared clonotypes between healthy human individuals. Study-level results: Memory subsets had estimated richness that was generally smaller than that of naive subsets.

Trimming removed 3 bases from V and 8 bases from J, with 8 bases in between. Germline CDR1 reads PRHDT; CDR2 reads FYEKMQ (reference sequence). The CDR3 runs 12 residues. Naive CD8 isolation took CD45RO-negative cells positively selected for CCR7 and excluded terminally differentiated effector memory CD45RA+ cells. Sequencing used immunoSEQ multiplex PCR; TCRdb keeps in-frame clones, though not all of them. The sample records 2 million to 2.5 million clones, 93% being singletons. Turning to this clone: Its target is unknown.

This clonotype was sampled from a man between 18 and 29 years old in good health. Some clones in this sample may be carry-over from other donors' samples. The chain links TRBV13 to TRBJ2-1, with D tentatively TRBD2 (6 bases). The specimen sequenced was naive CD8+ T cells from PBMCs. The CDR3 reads CASSLAGHEQFF. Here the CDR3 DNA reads TGTGCCAGCAGCTTGGCGGGGCATGAGCAGTTCTTC. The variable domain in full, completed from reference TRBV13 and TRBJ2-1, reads AAGVIQSPRHLIKEKRETATLKCYPIPRHDTVYWYQQGPGQDPQFLISFYEKMQSDKGSIPDRFSAQQFSDYHSELNMSSLELGDSALYFCASSLAGHEQFFGPGTRLTVL.